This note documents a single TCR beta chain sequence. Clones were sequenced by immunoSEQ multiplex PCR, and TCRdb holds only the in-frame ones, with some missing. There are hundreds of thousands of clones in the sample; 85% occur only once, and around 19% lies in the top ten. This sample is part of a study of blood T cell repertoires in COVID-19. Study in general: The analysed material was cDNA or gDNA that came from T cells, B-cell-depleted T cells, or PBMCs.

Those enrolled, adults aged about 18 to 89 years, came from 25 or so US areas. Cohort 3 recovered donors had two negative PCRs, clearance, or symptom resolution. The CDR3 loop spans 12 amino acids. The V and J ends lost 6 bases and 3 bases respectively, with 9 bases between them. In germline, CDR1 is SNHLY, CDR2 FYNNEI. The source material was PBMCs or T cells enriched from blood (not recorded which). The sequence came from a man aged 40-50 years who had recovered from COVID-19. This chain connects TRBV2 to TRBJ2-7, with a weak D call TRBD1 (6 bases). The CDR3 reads CASRGDIYEQYF. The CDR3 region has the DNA TGTGCCAGCAGGGGGGACATCTACGAGCAGTACTTC.